This TCR beta chain was sequenced during a study of post-analysis software for immune sequencing data (dated by TCRdb to the mid-2010s). Study-level background: The recorded disease courses included relapsing-remitting, secondary progressive and progressive-relapsing multiple sclerosis, and some patients had no subtype annotation. The multiple sclerosis patient repertoires were compared with more than 9 previously published healthy control repertoires from donors aged roughly 6 to 27 years. A subset of samples was prepared in parallel using single-end sample barcoding, then pooled and co-amplified after Illumina adapter ligation. What the authors observed across the whole study: Patients showed significantly higher frequencies than controls for a handful of TRBV segments, among them TRBV5-6, TRBV5-1 and TRBV20-1. Significantly lower normalized Chao1 diversity was found in multiple sclerosis patients than in controls, suggesting substantial peripheral T-cell clonal expansion. Direct clustering with F measure showed strong co-clustering of samples prepared in the same batch, prompting a batch-effect correction. The multiple sclerosis patient group was slightly younger than the control group.

TCR beta repertoires were profiled from peripheral blood of roughly 13 young patients with multiple sclerosis to demonstrate the VDJtools post-analysis software. The multiple sclerosis patients were children and adolescents ranging in age from roughly 6 to 15 years. The library came from PCR. TCRdb lists the instrument as Illumina HiSeq 2500. To reduce PCR and sequencing biases, unique molecular identifiers were incorporated into the TCR beta cDNA libraries. Some 500,000 cDNA molecules were obtained for every 1 to 10 million input T cells, so each molecule roughly corresponded to one T cell. The patient libraries were prepared and sequenced using the same protocol as the earlier healthy control dataset. Within a given batch, samples were prepared together, multiplexed and sequenced on the same HiSeq lane. The authors' pipeline ran thus. MIGEC handled the raw barcoded reads, throwing out single-read molecular identifier groups before consensus assembly and CDR3 extraction. Clonotype tables were post-analysed with VDJtools, normalizing diversity by down-sampling all datasets to the smallest sample size. To correct batch-related cross-sample contamination, repertoire overlap clustering matched CDR3 amino acid sequences but not nucleotide sequences. TCRdb reanalyzed the raw reads on its own, using fastp at Q25 for trimming and MiXCR for clone calling, and kept in-frame beta chains. One record per CDR3 amino acid sequence lists the most common genes and DNA. The authors' filters were not applied to this entry. The sample includes 600,000 to 750,000 distinct CDR3 sequences, with roughly three fifths observed a single time. The top ten constitute about 11% of the sample.

For this clonotype: Its antigen is unknown. Base-call qualities are not available, and no considerably larger clone is one nucleotide away.

The CDR3 goes from the cysteine to the phenylalanine over 13 residues. Only CDR3 DNA is held: 39 bases, read in frame from base 1. Relative to germline, V is 7 bases shorter and J is 13 bases shorter, with 20 bases between their ends. The clonotype originates from a girl aged 2-9 years with multiple sclerosis. The chain is assembled from TRBV12-3 or TRBV12-4 and TRBJ2-1; tentative D gene TRBD1, with 6 bases matching. Material: blood. Here is the DNA: TGTGCCAGCACCAACCAACAGGGCATGTTTCAGTTCTTC. Its protein product is CASTNQQGMFQFF.